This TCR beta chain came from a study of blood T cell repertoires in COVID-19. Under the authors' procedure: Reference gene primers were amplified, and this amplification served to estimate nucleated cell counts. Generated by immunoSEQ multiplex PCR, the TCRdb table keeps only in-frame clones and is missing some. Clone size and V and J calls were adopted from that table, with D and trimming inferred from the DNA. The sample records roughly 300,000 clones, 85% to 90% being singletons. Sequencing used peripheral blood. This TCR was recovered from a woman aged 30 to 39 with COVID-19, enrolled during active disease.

The CDR3 sequence: CASSPSRGFQYF. The CDR3 region has the DNA TGTGCCAGCAGTCCCAGCAGGGGATTTCAGTACTTC. The genes are TRBV28 and TRBJ2-4; D is possibly TRBD1 (6 bases). This CDR3 is built from 12 residues. Deletions cut 5 bases from V and 11 bases from J, with 13 bases between. CDR1 and CDR2 from the germline V gene are MDHEN and SYDVKM.